This TCR beta chain was found in a study of T-cell memory formation after mild COVID-19. TCRdb independently ran MiXCR on the 5' RACE reads; one entry per CDR3 protein. Of roughly 120,000 distinct CDR3 sequences listed, approximately 16% are singletons. This clonotype was observed a handful of times. Its matching antigen is unknown. Study-wide results and limits: Balance between CD4 and CD8 was seen in clones contracting day 15 to 85, and a CD4+ lean was seen in later expanders.

Sequenced: PBMCs or a T cell subset sorted from them (not recorded which). This TCR was sampled from an adult woman who had mild COVID-19 (a few samples of this study predate the infection). Cell type and time point are not known.

The CDR3 is CSARGIQGGGISYTF. For the CDR3, the DNA is TGCAGTGCTAGAGGGATTCAGGGAGGGGGGATTAGCTACACCTTC. The V and J genes are TRBV20-1 and TRBJ1-2; D perhaps matches TRBD1 (6 bases). V lost 1 base to trimming and J lost 9 bases, with 21 bases between them. This CDR3 spans 15 amino acids. CDR1 is DFQATT, CDR2 SNEGSKA, per germline (reference sequence).